This is a list of T cell receptor beta chains from one sample in a study of PD-L1 blockade in urothelial cancer. TCRdb keeps only in-frame clones here, not all; method: immunoSEQ multiplex PCR. In the table there are approximately 72,000 clones, about 86% of which are singletons. This sample comprised PBMCs, obtained around atezolizumab (anti-PD-L1) treatment. These receptors all stem from a man in his 60s with urothelial cancer. Each CDR3 is given with its conserved first and last residue. D genes are given only for firm matches. Clone size is given for some rows only: seen once, a few or many times, or a class if the clone is expanded.

>.|TRBJ2-1|.|TRBV7-6
CASTVGGYNEQFF
TGTGCCAGCACCGTGGGGGGATACAATGAGCAGTTCTTC
>.|TRBJ2-5|.|TRBV7-7
CASSLVEGSETQYF
TGTGCTAGCAGCTTAGTCGAGGGCTCAGAGACCCAGTACTTC
>TRBD1|TRBJ2-7|once|TRBV9
CASSVEGQGTVEQYF
TGTGCCAGCAGCGTAGAGGGACAGGGGACCGTCGAGCAGTACTTC
>.|TRBJ1-5|.|TRBV19
CASTDRQYSNQPQHF
TGTGCCAGTACCGACCGACAGTATAGCAATCAGCCCCAGCATTTT
>TRBD2|TRBJ2-1|.|TRBV13
CASSLGPLAGGLFSSYNEQFF
TGTGCCAGCAGCTTAGGTCCCCTAGCGGGGGGGCTATTTAGCTCCTACAATGAGCAGTTCTTC
>.|TRBJ1-3|.|TRBV28
CASSLSRGRGNTIYF
TGTGCCAGCAGTTTAAGCAGGGGAAGAGGAAACACCATATATTTT
>.|TRBJ2-2|.|TRBV5-5
CASSVWTANTGELFF
TGTGCCAGCAGCGTCTGGACAGCCAACACCGGGGAGCTGTTTTTT
>TRBD1|TRBJ1-1|few|TRBV9
CASSPRQGENTEAFF
TGTGCCAGCAGCCCACGACAGGGTGAGAACACTGAAGCTTTCTTT
>.|TRBJ1-5|.|TRBV6-1
CASSEAPGGGNQPQHF
TGTGCCAGCAGTGAAGCCCCGGGGGGGGGCAATCAGCCCCAGCATTTT
>TRBD1|TRBJ1-4|.|TRBV11-3
CASSPQTGANEKLFF
TGTGCCAGCAGCCCCCAGACAGGGGCTAATGAAAAACTGTTTTTT
>TRBD1|TRBJ2-2|.|TRBV4-1
CASSRTAGTGFPGELFF
TGCGCCAGCAGCCGCACAGCCGGGACAGGGTTTCCCGGGGAGCTGTTTTTT
>.|TRBJ2-3|once|TRBV30
CAWNHPQVFLTDTQYF
TGTGCCTGGAACCACCCCCAGGTTTTTCTCACAGATACGCAGTATTTT
>.|TRBJ2-3|.|TRBV5-6
CASSLLAAFTDTQYF
TGTGCCAGCAGCTTGCTAGCCGCATTCACAGATACGCAGTATTTT
>TRBD1|TRBJ1-1|.|TRBV5-1
CASSLADRGVPEAFF
TGCGCCAGCAGCTTGGCCGACAGGGGGGTCCCTGAAGCTTTCTTT
>TRBD2|TRBJ2-3|.|TRBV5-1
CASSTSSGGGTDTQYF
TGCGCCAGCAGCACGTCTAGCGGGGGGGGGACAGATACGCAGTATTTT